This is a list of T cell receptor beta chains from one sample in a study of patients and donors after allogeneic stem cell transplantation. TCRdb re-called the RT-PCR reads with MiXCR, one entry per CDR3 protein. The table has about 960,000 distinct CDR3 sequences, approximately 19% seen once. Sequenced: blood, either unsorted or a sorted T cell fraction (not recorded which). These receptors all stem from a human donor who was either an allogeneic HSCT recipient or a stem cell or donor lymphocyte infusion donor (not recorded which). It is not recorded whose cells these are; they may come from a transplant donor. Both conserved end residues are part of each CDR3. A D gene is named only where the DNA matches it firmly. Size is stated for part of the rows, as once, few or many counts, or as a class when the clone is expanded.

TRBJ1-2 TRBD1 - TRBV9 CASSPGQQFYGYTF TGTGCCAGCAGCCCGGGACAGCAATTCTATGGCTACACCTTC
TRBJ2-6 TRBD1 few TRBV3-1 CASSQRAGGARGANVLTF TGTGCCAGCAGCCAAAGGGCAGGGGGCGCGAGAGGGGCCAACGTCCTGACTTTC
TRBJ1-1 - few TRBV7-2 CASSLAAVGGSGNTEAFF TGTGCCAGCAGCTTAGCGGCCGTGGGAGGGTCGGGGAACACTGAAGCTTTCTTT
TRBJ2-1 - few TRBV18 CASSRLSQSSYNEQFF TGTGCCAGCTCTCGACTCTCACAGAGCTCCTACAATGAGCAGTTCTTC
TRBJ2-6 - few TRBV24-1 CATSAAGSDGRANVLTF TGTGCCACCAGTGCCGCCGGGTCAGACGGTAGGGCCAACGTCCTGACTTTC
TRBJ2-4 TRBD1 - TRBV6-2/TRBV6-3 CASSFYGTGVSKNIQYF TGTGCCAGCAGTTTCTACGGGACAGGGGTGAGCAAAAACATTCAGTACTTC
TRBJ1-5 - few TRBV12-3/TRBV12-4 CASSFGLWGNQPQHF TGTGCCAGCAGTTTCGGATTATGGGGCAATCAGCCCCAGCATTTT
TRBJ1-1 - - TRBV18 CASSFDGPNAEAFF TGTGCCAGCTCTTTCGACGGTCCGAACGCTGAAGCTTTCTTT
TRBJ2-6 - few TRBV15 CATSRDQDAGANVLTF TGTGCCACCAGCAGAGATCAGGACGCTGGGGCCAACGTCCTGACTTTC
TRBJ2-7 - - TRBV5-5 CASPGELNF TGTGCCAGCCCCGGGGAGTTGAACTTC
TRBJ2-7 TRBD1 few TRBV7-2 CASSPGTGLGFFDEQYF TGTGCCAGCAGCCCCGGGACAGGGTTGGGATTCTTCGACGAGCAGTACTTC
TRBJ2-2 - - TRBV29-1 CSVVLLTGELFF TGCAGCGTTGTCTTACTCACCGGGGAGCTGTTTTTT
TRBJ1-3 TRBD1 - TRBV10-3 CAISRGTQLLGNTIYF TGTGCCATCAGCAGGGGGACTCAACTTCTGGGAAACACCATATATTTT
TRBJ1-1 - once TRBV7-2 CASSTGPRTSLGAEAFF TGTGCCAGCAGCACGGGACCGCGCACCTCCCTGGGAGCTGAAGCTTTCTTT
TRBJ2-7 - - TRBV6-6 CASSYGSEQYF TGTGCCAGCAGTTACGGGTCCGAGCAGTACTTC
TRBJ2-7 TRBD2 - TRBV19 CASRSAGVGYEQYF TGTGCTAGTAGGTCAGCGGGAGTGGGCTACGAGCAGTACTTC
TRBJ1-1 - - TRBV12-3/TRBV12-4 CASTLFAPPEAFF TGTGCCAGCACCCTCTTTGCCCCCCCTGAAGCTTTCTTT
TRBJ1-3 - once TRBV2 CASTGGNTIYF TGTGCCAGCACGGGAGGAAACACCATATATTTT
TRBJ2-3 - - TRBV15 CATSRVDTQYF TGTGCCACCAGCAGGGTTGATACGCAGTATTTT
TRBJ1-2 - few TRBV7-2 CASATYRNPNYGYTF TGTGCCAGCGCAACATACAGGAACCCTAACTATGGCTACACCTTC
TRBJ1-1 TRBD1 - TRBV5-6 CASSITGGSTEAFF TGTGCCAGCAGCATTACAGGGGGTAGCACTGAAGCTTTCTTT
TRBJ2-5 - few TRBV6-6 CASIGNPQETQYF TGTGCCAGCATCGGGAATCCCCAAGAGACCCAGTACTTC
TRBJ1-1 - - TRBV9 CASSVEGNEAFF TGTGCCAGCAGCGTAGAGGGCAATGAAGCTTTCTTT
TRBJ1-2 TRBD1 few TRBV9 CASSDGTTGLGYGYTF TGTGCCAGCAGCGATGGGACGACAGGGTTAGGCTATGGCTACACCTTC
TRBJ2-7 - few TRBV11-2 CASSLASGVKQYF TGTGCCAGCAGTTTAGCTTCCGGGGTAAAGCAGTACTTC
TRBJ1-1 - - TRBV7-3 CASSLAKRPQGEAFF TGTGCCAGCAGCTTAGCCAAGCGTCCGCAGGGGGAAGCTTTCTTT
TRBJ1-6 - many TRBV11-2 CASSLDSQPYSPLHF TGTGCCAGCAGCTTAGATTCACAGCCTTATTCACCCCTCCACTTT
TRBJ1-6 - - TRBV14 CASSHRDNNSPLHF TGTGCCAGCAGCCACCGGGACAATAATTCACCCCTCCACTTT
TRBJ2-7 TRBD2 - TRBV5-1 CASSSDSGRVIYEQYF TGCGCCAGCAGCTCCGATAGCGGGAGAGTGATCTACGAGCAGTACTTC
TRBJ2-7 TRBD2 - TRBV7-3 CASSFTSGGAYEQYF TGTGCCAGCAGCTTCACTAGCGGGGGGGCCTACGAGCAGTACTTC
TRBJ2-5 TRBD2 few TRBV9 CASSVPGLAGGMETQYF TGTGCCAGCAGCGTCCCGGGACTAGCGGGGGGAATGGAGACCCAGTACTTC
TRBJ2-1 TRBD2 few TRBV9 CASSVGGGGLAGNNEQFF TGTGCCAGCAGCGTAGGGGGAGGGGGACTAGCGGGAAACAATGAGCAGTTCTTC
TRBJ2-3 - - TRBV20-1 CSARDRRVGTDTQYF TGCAGTGCTAGAGACCGGAGAGTTGGCACAGATACGCAGTATTTT
TRBJ2-2 TRBD1 - TRBV4-3 CASSQYPGTGLTGELFF TGCGCCAGCAGCCAGTACCCCGGGACAGGGTTGACCGGGGAGCTGTTTTTT
TRBJ2-7 - - TRBV7-6 CASSKQGEQYF TGTGCCAGCAGCAAGCAGGGCGAGCAGTACTTC
TRBJ2-1 - - TRBV3-1 CASSQGTTKNNEQFF TGTGCCAGCAGCCAAGGGACTACCAAAAACAATGAGCAGTTCTTC
TRBJ2-2 TRBD2 few TRBV6-5 CASSSLLAGGITRTGELFF TGTGCCAGCAGTTCCCTACTAGCGGGGGGGATCACTCGGACCGGGGAGCTGTTTTTT
TRBJ1-2 - - TRBV20-1 CSVAGVNYGYTF TGCAGTGTCGCTGGTGTTAACTATGGCTACACCTTC
TRBJ2-3 - few TRBV6-4 CASSESGNTDTQYF TGTGCCAGCAGTGAGTCGGGGAACACAGATACGCAGTATTTT
TRBJ1-5 - few TRBV6-1 CASRSGTAVNQPQHF TGTGCCAGCAGATCCGGGACGGCTGTAAATCAGCCCCAGCATTTT
TRBJ1-3 - - TRBV2 CASSEVHGPSGNTIYF TGTGCCAGCAGTGAAGTACACGGTCCCTCTGGAAACACCATATATTTT
TRBJ2-7 - - TRBV10-3 CAISPRDASYEQYF TGTGCCATCAGCCCTCGGGACGCTTCATACGAGCAGTACTTC
TRBJ1-4 - few TRBV20-1 CSAREYRATNEKLFF TGCAGTGCTAGAGAATACAGGGCAACTAATGAAAAACTGTTTTTT
TRBJ2-1 TRBD2 - TRBV18 CASSGTSGTNEQFF TGTGCCAGCTCTGGGACTAGCGGGACCAATGAGCAGTTCTTC
TRBJ2-2 - - TRBV20-1 CSASTENTGELFF TGCAGTGCGTCGACAGAGAACACCGGGGAGCTGTTTTTT
TRBJ1-4 - - TRBV7-9 CASSWNGATNEKLFF TGTGCCAGCAGCTGGAACGGGGCAACTAATGAAAAACTGTTTTTT
TRBJ2-3 - few TRBV27 CASSSTPRTSAPTDTQYF TGTGCCAGCAGTTCCACACCCCGGACGTCTGCACCGACAGATACGCAGTATTTT
TRBJ2-7 - few TRBV6-2/TRBV6-3 CASTQGYPAYEQYF TGTGCCAGCACCCAGGGGTATCCGGCCTACGAGCAGTACTTC